This T cell receptor (beta chain) was observed in a study of CXCR3-negative and CXCR3-positive naive CD8 T cells. General observations from the study: Similarly elevated diversity marked both naive subsets, with memory CD8+ cells showing far lower diversity. Relative to CXCR3-negative naive cells, CXCR3-positive naive cells had more hydrophobic TRB CDR3s. Naive subsets did not differ in surface CD5, and TRB CDR3 properties served to infer TCR strength.

In germline, CDR1 is DFQATT, CDR2 SNEGSKA (reference sequence). This CDR3 is built from 14 residues. With UMI labels, 5' RACE was used to prepare the TRB cDNA libraries. Reanalyzing the 5' RACE reads, TCRdb keeps one entry per CDR3 protein, without DNA. The sample has roughly 24,000 distinct CDR3 sequences, and its top ten clones hold 2.5% to 3%. CD45RO-CCR7+CD27+CD95- expression identified naive CD8+ T cells. A note on this clonotype: Antigen specificity is unknown.

Sequenced: naive CXCR3- CD8+ T cells from blood. Subset given: CD45RO-CCR7+CD27+CD95- naive CD8+ T cells lacking CXCR3 (TNR3-). This rearrangement joins TRBV20-1 to TRBJ2-7. This clonotype originated in a human donor in good health. Some clones in this sample may be carry-over from other donors' samples. The CDR3 protein is CSARDIDVSYEQYF.